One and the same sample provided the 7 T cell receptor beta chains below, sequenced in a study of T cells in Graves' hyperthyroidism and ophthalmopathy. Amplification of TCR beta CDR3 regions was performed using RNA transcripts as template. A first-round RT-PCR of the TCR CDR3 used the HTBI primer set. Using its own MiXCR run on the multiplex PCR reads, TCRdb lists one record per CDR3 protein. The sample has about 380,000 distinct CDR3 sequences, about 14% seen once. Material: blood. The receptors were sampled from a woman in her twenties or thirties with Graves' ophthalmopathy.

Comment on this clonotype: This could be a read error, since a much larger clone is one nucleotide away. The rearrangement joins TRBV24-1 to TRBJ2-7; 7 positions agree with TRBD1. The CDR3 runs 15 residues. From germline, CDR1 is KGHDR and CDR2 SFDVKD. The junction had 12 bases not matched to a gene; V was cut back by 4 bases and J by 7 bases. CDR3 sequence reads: CATSDRDSPNHEQYF. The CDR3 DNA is TGTGCCACCAGTGACCGGGACAGCCCTAACCATGAGCAGTACTTC.

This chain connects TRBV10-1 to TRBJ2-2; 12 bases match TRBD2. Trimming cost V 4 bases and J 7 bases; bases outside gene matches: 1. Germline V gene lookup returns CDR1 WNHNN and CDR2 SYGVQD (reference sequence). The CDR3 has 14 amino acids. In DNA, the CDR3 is TGCGCCAGCAGTGGGGGACTAGCGGGCGGGGAGCTGTTTTTT. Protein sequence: CASSGGLAGGELFF.

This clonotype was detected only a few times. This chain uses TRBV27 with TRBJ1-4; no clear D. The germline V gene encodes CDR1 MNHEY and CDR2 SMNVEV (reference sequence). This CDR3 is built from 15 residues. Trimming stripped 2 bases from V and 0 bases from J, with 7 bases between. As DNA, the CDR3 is TGTGCCAGCAGTTTACCGGGGTCAACTAATGAAAAACTGTTTTTT. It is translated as CASSLPGSTNEKLFF.

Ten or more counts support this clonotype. CDR3 in DNA: TGTGCCAGCAGCATTAAAGGACGGGGCGGAGGGGTAACTAACTATGGCTACACCTTC. Its protein product is CASSIKGRGGGVTNYGYTF. The chain links TRBV12-3 or TRBV12-4 to TRBJ1-2; TRBD1 is a possible D gene (5 bases). V lost 6 bases, J lost 0 bases, and 26 bases lay in between. The CDR3 is 19 amino acids.

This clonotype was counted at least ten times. The CDR3 DNA reads as TGCAGTGCTTCTCTAGCGGGGCCAGGAGGGGTTATGAATGAGCAGTTCTTC. Translating it yields CSASLAGPGGVMNEQFF. The V gene is TRBV20-1, the J gene TRBJ2-1, with 9 bases that match TRBD2. Germline CDR1 and CDR2: DFQATT and SNEGSKA (reference sequence). The V and J ends lost 5 bases and 7 bases, in that order; junction bases with no gene match: 18. The CDR3 covers 17 residues.

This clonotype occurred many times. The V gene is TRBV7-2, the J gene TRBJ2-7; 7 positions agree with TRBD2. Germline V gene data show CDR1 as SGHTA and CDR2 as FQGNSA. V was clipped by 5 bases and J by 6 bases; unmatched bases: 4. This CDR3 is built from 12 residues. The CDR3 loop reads CASSQGGTEQYF. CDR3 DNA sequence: TGTGCCAGCAGCCAGGGAGGGACCGAGCAGTACTTC.

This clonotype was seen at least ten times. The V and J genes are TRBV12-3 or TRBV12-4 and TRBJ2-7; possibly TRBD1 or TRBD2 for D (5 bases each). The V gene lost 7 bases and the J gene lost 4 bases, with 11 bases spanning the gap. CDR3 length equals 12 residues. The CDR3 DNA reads TGTGCCAGCACCAAGAGGGGTTACGAGCAGTACTTC. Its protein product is CASTKRGYEQYF.